This TCR beta chain stems from a study of blood T cell repertoires in COVID-19. Profiling relied on immunoSEQ multiplex PCR, and the TCRdb table lists in-frame clones only, not all of them. Among 85,000 to 110,000 clones listed, 84% were seen once. Trimming at V came to 1 base and at J to 6 bases, leaving 7 bases not matched to a gene. CDR3 size: 15 residues. Per the germline V gene, CDR1 is SGHRS and CDR2 is YFSETQ. The sample comprised peripheral blood. This clonotype was obtained from a human donor in a cohort sampled during active or convalescent COVID-19. V usage is TRBV5-1 and J usage is TRBJ1-5, with 7 bases aligning to TRBD1. CDR3 DNA sequence: TGCGCCAGCAGCTTGTCGACAGGGTTCGGTCAGCCCCAGCATTTT. Protein: CASSLSTGFGQPQHF. The whole variable domain, filled in from reference TRBV5-1 and TRBJ1-5, reads KAGVTQTPRYLIKTRGQQVTLSCSPISGHRSVSWYQQTPGQGLQFLFEYFSETQRNKGNFPGRFSGRQFSNSRSEMNVSTLELGDSALYLCASSLSTGFGQPQHFGDGTRLSIL.